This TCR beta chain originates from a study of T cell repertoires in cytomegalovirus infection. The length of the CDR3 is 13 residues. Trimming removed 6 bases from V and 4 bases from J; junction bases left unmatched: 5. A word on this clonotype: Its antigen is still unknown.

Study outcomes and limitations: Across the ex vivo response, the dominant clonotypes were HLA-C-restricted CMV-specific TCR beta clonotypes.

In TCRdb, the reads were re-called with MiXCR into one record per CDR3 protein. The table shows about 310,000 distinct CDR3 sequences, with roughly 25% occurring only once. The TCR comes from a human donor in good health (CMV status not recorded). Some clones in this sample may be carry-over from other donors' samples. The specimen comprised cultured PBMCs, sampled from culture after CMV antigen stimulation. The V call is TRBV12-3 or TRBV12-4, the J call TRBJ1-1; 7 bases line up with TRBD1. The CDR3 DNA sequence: TGTGCCAGCAGCCTACAGGGGACCACTGAAGCTTTCTTT. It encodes CASSLQGTTEAFF.